This TCR beta chain was sequenced for a study of lymphopenia after photon versus proton radiotherapy. Libraries were prepared by immunoSEQ multiplex PCR; TCRdb keeps only in-frame clonotypes and omits some of them. Seen here are over 20,000 clones, around nine tenths observed once, and the top ten hold approximately 10%. This CDR3 region has 11 residues. Germline V gene lookup returns CDR1 KGHSH and CDR2 LQKENI. Trimming removed 2 bases at V and 6 bases at J, with 2 bases between. Sample: peripheral blood, taken from a patient treated with proton-based radiotherapy. This sequence originates from an older man with esophageal cancer. This sequence joins TRBV18 and TRBJ2-1; D gene unclear. Here the CDR3 reads CASSPANEQFF. For the CDR3, the DNA is TGTGCCAGCTCACCAGCCAATGAGCAGTTCTTC.